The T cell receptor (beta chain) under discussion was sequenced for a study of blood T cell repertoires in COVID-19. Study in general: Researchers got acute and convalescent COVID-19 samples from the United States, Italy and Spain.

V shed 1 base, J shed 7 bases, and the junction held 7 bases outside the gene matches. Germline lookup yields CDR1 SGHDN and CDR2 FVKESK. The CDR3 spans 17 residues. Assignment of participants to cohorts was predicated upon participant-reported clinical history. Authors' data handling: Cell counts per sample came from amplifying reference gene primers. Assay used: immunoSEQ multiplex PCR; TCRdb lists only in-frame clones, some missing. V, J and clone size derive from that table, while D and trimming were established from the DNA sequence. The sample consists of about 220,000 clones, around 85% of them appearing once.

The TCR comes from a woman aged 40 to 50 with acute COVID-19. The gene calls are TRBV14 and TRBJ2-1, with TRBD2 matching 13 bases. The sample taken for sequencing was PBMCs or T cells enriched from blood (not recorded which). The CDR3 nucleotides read TGTGCCAGCAGCCAAGGACTAGCGGGAGGTAGGAGGAATGAGCAGTTCTTC. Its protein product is CASSQGLAGGRRNEQFF.